Detailed here is one TCR beta chain. Its specificity is unknown. TCR libraries were built from 400 to 650 ng of total RNA by linear amplification. In TCRdb, the reads were re-called with MiXCR into one record per CDR3 protein. The sample yields 180,000 or so distinct CDR3 sequences, 65% to 80% seen once. Germline CDR1 and CDR2: KGHSH and LQKENI. This CDR3 has 15 residues. The ends were cut back, 2 bases at V and 7 bases at J, with 17 bases in the middle. This entry comes from a study of healthy donors' naive CD4 and CD8 T cells. On the study more broadly: Donors came from three age groups: 20-25, 40-50 and 60-70 years.

Study results and caveats: Negatively charged CDR3s marked CD8+ lineage; positively charged CDR3s marked CD4+ lineage.

This TCR was sampled from a pool of human donors in good health; the sample pools cells from several healthy donors. Material for sequencing was naive CD4+ and CD8+ T cells sorted from blood, pooled from several donors. The rearrangement joins TRBV18 to TRBJ1-2, with a tentative D call TRBD1 (5 bases). For the CDR3, the DNA is TGTGCCAGCTCACCAGTAAGGGGCGCTAATCCTGGCTACACCTTC. Encoded protein: CASSPVRGANPGYTF. The complete variable domain, with remaining parts taken from reference TRBV18 and TRBJ1-2, reads NAGVMQNPRHLVRRRGQEARLRCSPMKGHSHVYWYRQLPEEGLKFMVYLQKENIIDESGMPKERFSAEFPKEGPSILRIQQVVRGDSAAYFCASSPVRGANPGYTFGSGTRLTVV.